Listed here are 3 T cell receptor beta chains from one sample, sequenced in a study of cytomegalovirus exposure and HLA in healthy donors. Libraries were prepared by immunoSEQ multiplex PCR; TCRdb keeps only in-frame clonotypes and omits some of them. The sample holds about 130,000 clones, 75% to 90% seen once. The specimen was PBMCs. The receptors originated from a young woman in good health and CMV-seropositive.

The chain is built from TRBV6-6 and TRBJ2-1; D uncertain. Germline V gives CDR1 MNHNY, CDR2 SVGAGI (reference sequence). This CDR3 spans 13 amino acids. The V and J ends lost 5 bases and 4 bases respectively, with 9 bases between them. Here the CDR3 DNA reads TGTGCCAGCAGTGACGGAGATTACAATGAGCAGTTCTTC. This translates into CASSDGDYNEQFF.

The rearrangement joins TRBV9 to TRBJ2-3, with 10 bases lining up with TRBD2. There are 16 residues in the CDR3. J lost 4 bases, V lost 0 bases, and 5 bases had no gene match. Looked up from germline, CDR1 is SGDLS and CDR2 is YYNGEE. The CDR3 sequence: CASSVGLAGAPDTQYF. DNA of the CDR3: TGTGCCAGCAGCGTAGGGCTAGCGGGGGCCCCAGATACGCAGTATTTT.

The chain links TRBV28 to TRBJ1-5; TRBD1 might be the D (6 bases). The V and J ends lost 2 bases and 8 bases respectively, with 13 bases between them. Germline loops: CDR1 MDHEN, CDR2 SYDVKM. This CDR3 is built from 14 residues. DNA for the CDR3: TGTGCCAGCAGTTTACGGGGGGCAATGAAGCCCCAGCATTTT. Its translation: CASSLRGAMKPQHF.